The present T cell receptor beta chain was sequenced within a study of OX40 agonist ivuxolimab in advanced cancers. Background on the study: Ivuxolimab was delivered to patients intravenously every 2 weeks at doses spanning 0.01 to 10 mg/kg.

CDR1 and CDR2 from the germline V gene are LNHDA and SQIVND (reference sequence). The CDR3 runs 16 residues. V was cut by 5 bases and J by 0 bases, with 15 bases left in between. TCRdb keeps only in-frame clones here, not all; method: immunoSEQ multiplex PCR. Of tens of thousands of clones in the sample, around 73% are singletons; the top ten hold 15% to 20%. This clone has only a few counts. The antigen is undetermined. Study-wide findings and caveats: Among T cells, CD8+ cells averaged more expanded clones than CD4+ cells.

This specimen was CD4+ or CD8+ T cells sorted from blood, taken in a trial of the OX40 agonist ivuxolimab. The V and J genes are TRBV19 and TRBJ2-3; either TRBD1 or TRBD2 may fit D (7 bases each). This TCR was sampled from an adult with an advanced solid tumor such as melanoma, head and neck, liver or kidney cancer. The CDR3 sequence is CASSQRDRLSTDTQYF. The CDR3 DNA sequence: TGTGCCAGTAGTCAGCGGGACAGACTTAGCACAGATACGCAGTATTTT.